Detailed here is one T cell receptor (beta chain). A second PCR, run for about 7 to 11 cycles, used a sample-barcoded 5' primer plus a J-beta primer mix. TCRdb fed the 5' RACE reads into MiXCR, producing one record per CDR3 protein. The sample shows about 1.4 million distinct CDR3 sequences, approximately 59% of them seen only once. This sample is part of a study of blood T cells in healthy people across ages. The CDR3 loop spans 14 amino acids. This receptor was obtained from a man aged 18 to 35 in good health. The sequencing input was blood. The rearrangement joins TRBV21-1 to TRBJ2-3; TRBD1, the D gene given by the table, was not confirmed from the DNA. TRBV21-1 corresponds to a pseudogene. CDR3 sequence reads: CASSNGAGTPEQYF. CDR3 nucleotides: TGTGCCAGCAGCAACGGTGCGGGGACCCCGGAGCAGTATTTT.